The next 32 T cell receptor beta chains were all read from a single sample in a study of T-cell reconstitution after alpha-beta-depleted transplantation in children. Unique molecular identifiers were used in preparing the TCRbeta library. TCRdb passed the PCR reads through MiXCR, listing each CDR3 protein once. The sample holds 450,000 to 500,000 distinct CDR3 sequences, about an eighth seen once. The material sequenced was PBMCs from the stem cell graft donor, taken from the stem cell graft. The receptors originated from a human donor who donated a stem cell graft to a child with combined immunodeficiency.

Only a few counts were recorded for this clonotype. This rearrangement joins TRBV12-3 or TRBV12-4 to TRBJ2-5, with 14 bases aligning to TRBD2. V was clipped by 3 bases and J by 5 bases; unmatched bases: 2. This CDR3 is 15 amino acids long. The DNA for the CDR3 is TGTGCCAGCAGTTTGACTAGCGGGAGGGCGGAGACCCAGTACTTC. It translates to CASSLTSGRAETQYF.

The chain employs TRBV20-1 and TRBJ1-1; 7 bases line up with TRBD1. This CDR3 is built from 14 residues. The germline CDR1 and CDR2 sequences are DFQATT and SNEGSKA (reference sequence). The J segment lost 4 bases and the V segment lost 3 bases, leaving 8 bases of the junction unmatched. CDR3 protein: CSARNVDRATEAFF. CDR3 nucleotides: TGCAGTGCTAGGAATGTCGACAGGGCCACTGAAGCTTTCTTT.

This clonotype was seen at least ten times. The rearrangement joins TRBV6-1 to TRBJ2-7; unclear D gene. Germline values: CDR1 MNHNS, CDR2 SASEGT. The V and J ends lost 8 bases and 0 bases respectively, with 14 bases between them. This CDR3 spans 14 amino acids. This chain's CDR3 is CASLAQDHSYEQYF. The CDR3 coding sequence is TGTGCCAGCCTGGCGCAGGACCACTCCTACGAGCAGTACTTC.

This clonotype was observed a handful of times. The chain joins TRBV5-1 to TRBJ2-1, with D perhaps matching TRBD1 or TRBD2 (5 bases each). Looked up from germline, CDR1 is SGHRS and CDR2 is YFSETQ. Trimming took off 2 bases at V and 7 bases at J, with 19 bases between the two ends. The CDR3 has 16 amino acids. CDR3 bases: TGCGCCAGCAGCTTCCTGAGCGACCTAGAGGGGAATGAGCAGTTCTTC. Its translation: CASSFLSDLEGNEQFF.

In its sample, this clonotype was seen a few times. The genes are TRBV5-1 and TRBJ1-2, with a weak D call TRBD1 (5 bases). The germline V and J ends were trimmed by 0 bases and 5 bases, with 11 bases remaining between them. Germline-derived CDR1 and CDR2 are SGHRS and YFSETQ. The CDR3 has 14 residues. CDR3 in amino acids: CASSLEGSRYGYTF. As DNA, the CDR3 is TGCGCCAGCAGCTTGGAGGGGTCACGGTATGGCTACACCTTC.

In its sample, this clonotype was seen a few times. The chain has TRBV20-1 and TRBJ2-3; no reliable D call. The CDR3 spans 13 residues. The germline CDR1 and CDR2 sequences are DFQATT and SNEGSKA (reference sequence). Trimming stripped 0 bases from V and 1 base from J, with 5 bases between. The CDR3 sequence: CSARERGTDTQYF. CDR3 DNA: TGCAGTGCTAGAGAAAGGGGCACAGATACGCAGTATTTT.

This clonotype was seen many times. The chain employs TRBV6-2 or TRBV6-3 and TRBJ2-7; no firm D call. The length of the CDR3 is 18 residues. The ends were cut back, 4 bases at V and 3 bases at J, with 25 bases in the middle. CDR1 MNHEY and CDR2 SVGEGT come from the germline V gene. The CDR3 DNA reads as TGTGCCAGCAGTTGGTCCCCTGTTGGCAGCGATACATACTACGAGCAGTACTTC. Translation: CASSWSPVGSDTYYEQYF.

This clonotype was counted at least ten times. The chain carries TRBV27 and TRBJ2-7; perhaps D is TRBD1 or TRBD2 (5 bases each). Germline CDR1 reads MNHEY; CDR2 reads SMNVEV (reference sequence). Trimming removed 6 bases from V and 2 bases from J, with 5 bases in between. This CDR3 contains 11 residues. Written as DNA, the CDR3 is TGTGCCAGCAGGGGGGCCTACGAGCAGTACTTC. It translates to CASRGAYEQYF.

This clonotype came up many times. The chain employs TRBV20-1 and TRBJ2-1; 9 nucleotides line up with TRBD2. Looked up from germline, CDR1 is DFQATT and CDR2 is SNEGSKA (reference sequence). Unmatched junction bases numbered 5, after V lost 1 base and J lost 7 bases. CDR3 size: 14 residues. The CDR3 protein is CSARGPSGINEQFF. The DNA for the CDR3 is TGCAGTGCTAGAGGCCCTAGCGGGATAAATGAGCAGTTCTTC.

The gene calls are TRBV9 and TRBJ2-1, with TRBD2 matching 7 bases. V gave up 3 bases and J gave up 6 bases; unmatched junction bases: 9. The CDR3 contains 15 residues. Germline assignment: CDR1 SGDLS and CDR2 YYNGEE. Written as DNA, the CDR3 is TGTGCCAGCAGCGCACCTGGTACTAGCGCCAATGAGCAGTTCTTC. Its translation is CASSAPGTSANEQFF. Full variable domain (outside the CDR3, taken from reference TRBV9 and TRBJ2-1): DSGVTQTPKHLITATGQRVTLRCSPRSGDLSVYWYQQSLDQGLQFLIQYYNGEERAKGNILERFSAQQFPDLHSELNLSSLELGDSALYFCASSAPGTSANEQFFGPGTRLTVL.

The rearrangement links TRBV2 to TRBJ1-2; D unresolved. V was trimmed by 4 bases and J by 8 bases, leaving 17 bases between them. The CDR3 loop spans 14 amino acids. CDR1 SNHLY and CDR2 FYNNEI come from the germline V gene. CDR3 residues: CASSVHSDRGGYTF. In DNA, the CDR3 is TGTGCCAGCAGTGTTCATAGCGATCGCGGGGGCTACACCTTC.

In its sample, this clonotype was seen many times. V is TRBV12-3 or TRBV12-4 and J is TRBJ2-5; D call uncertain. Trimming took off 5 bases at V and 0 bases at J, with 4 bases between the two ends. This CDR3 has 12 residues. In nucleotides, the CDR3 is TGTGCCAGCAGTACAAACCAAGAGACCCAGTACTTC. Protein product: CASSTNQETQYF.

The DNA of the CDR3 is TGTGCCCCGCACAGAGATCAGCCCCAGCATTTT. This gives the protein CAPHRDQPQHF. The chain recombines TRBV7-9 with TRBJ1-5; D is uncertain. The CDR3 length is 11 residues. V lost 11 bases to trimming and J lost 5 bases, with 10 bases between them. Germline-derived CDR1 and CDR2 are SEHNR and FQNEAQ (reference sequence).

This clonotype was counted many times. This rearrangement joins TRBV5-5 to TRBJ2-7; a weak D match, TRBD1 (6 bases). The germline V gene encodes CDR1 SGHKS and CDR2 YYEKEE (reference sequence). The V end lost 1 base, the J end lost 2 bases, and 13 bases lay between the germline ends. The CDR3 length is 15 residues. CDR3 loop: CASSLIQGLPYEQYF. In nucleotides, the CDR3 is TGTGCCAGCAGCTTGATACAGGGTCTCCCCTACGAGCAGTACTTC.

Here the CDR3 reads CASSPDGGRPYEQYF. The CDR3 DNA reads TGTGCCAGCAGCCCCGATGGAGGGCGACCCTACGAGCAGTACTTC. The chain links TRBV7-6 to TRBJ2-7, with a possible D match to TRBD2 (6 bases). Trimming cost V 5 bases and J 2 bases, with 16 bases left between them. The CDR3 loop spans 15 amino acids. CDR1 and CDR2 (germline): SGHVS, FNYEAQ.

This clonotype has just a few counts. The V gene is TRBV27, the J gene TRBJ2-7, with 10 bases fitting TRBD1. Trimming removed 4 bases from V and 5 bases from J; junction bases left unmatched: 5. Germline V gene data show CDR1 as MNHEY and CDR2 as SMNVEV (reference sequence). There are 14 residues in the CDR3. The CDR3 DNA is TGTGCCAGCAGTTCCTCGACAGGGGGCGACGAGCAGTACTTC. Residues: CASSSSTGGDEQYF.

This clonotype has at least ten counts. J is TRBJ2-7 and V is TRBV3-1; D gene unclear. V was trimmed by 4 bases and J by 8 bases, leaving 12 bases between them. Germline assignment: CDR1 LGHDT and CDR2 YNNKEL (reference sequence). The CDR3 is 12 amino acids. CDR3 region: CASSPGSGQQYF. The CDR3 region has the DNA TGTGCCAGCAGCCCCGGTTCAGGACAGCAGTACTTC.

This clonotype was counted at least ten times. The gene calls are TRBV9 and TRBJ2-2; 9 nucleotides align to TRBD2. The CDR3 loop spans 16 amino acids. The trim removed 2 bases at V and 6 bases at J, leaving 8 bases unmatched. Germline V gives CDR1 SGDLS, CDR2 YYNGEE. The CDR3 nucleotides read TGTGCCAGCAGCGTCGAGGAACTAGCGGGTGCCGGGGAGCTGTTTTTT. Translation gives CASSVEELAGAGELFF.

In its sample, this clonotype was seen many times. The V and J genes are TRBV6-6 and TRBJ1-4; D perhaps matches TRBD1 (5 bases). CDR1 is MNHNY, CDR2 SVGAGI, per germline (reference sequence). Trimming stripped 2 bases from V and 15 bases from J, with 16 bases between. This CDR3 has 13 residues. The CDR3 sequence is CASSYVRQGRVFF. CDR3 nucleotides: TGTGCCAGCAGTTACGTCCGGCAGGGTAGGGTGTTTTTT.

This clonotype was picked up a small number of times. This sequence joins TRBV12-3 or TRBV12-4 and TRBJ1-2, with TRBD1 as a possible D gene (5 bases). This CDR3 is 14 amino acids long. V dropped 8 bases and J dropped 4 bases, with 17 bases sitting between them. In DNA, the CDR3 is TGTGCCAGCGGGTCGGACATTTTAATCTATGGCTACACCTTC. Protein: CASGSDILIYGYTF.

CDR3 sequence: CASSYSAQETQYF. The CDR3 DNA reads TGTGCCAGCAGTTACAGTGCGCAGGAGACCCAGTACTTC. The genes are TRBV6-2 or TRBV6-3 and TRBJ2-5; D is undetermined. This CDR3 has 13 residues. The ends were cut back, 2 bases at V and 5 bases at J, with 9 bases in the middle. Germline V lookup: CDR1 MNHEY, CDR2 SVGEGT.

The chain uses TRBV20-1 and TRBJ1-2, with TRBD1 matching over 7 bases. With 6 bases clipped from V and 11 bases from J, the junction kept 12 bases outside the gene matches. This CDR3 has 12 amino acids. Germline V gene data show CDR1 as DFQATT and CDR2 as SNEGSKA (reference sequence). CDR3 amino acids: CSARDSLARYTF. CDR3 DNA: TGCAGTGCCCGGGACAGTCTAGCCCGGTACACCTTC.

On this clonotype: Given a much more abundant clone one base away, this may be a read error. This chain connects TRBV4-2 to TRBJ2-1; either TRBD1 or TRBD2 may fit D (5 bases each). V lost 4 bases, J lost 0 bases, and 13 bases lay in between. This CDR3 spans 16 amino acids. The germline V gene has CDR1 LGHNA and CDR2 YNFKEQ. The CDR3 bases are TGTGCCAGCAGCCCCGCCGGGACGGGCTCCTACAATGAGCAGTTCTTC. Protein product: CASSPAGTGSYNEQFF.

At least ten counts were recorded for this clonotype. V gene TRBV12-3 or TRBV12-4 combines with J gene TRBJ2-3, with TRBD2 matching 10 bases. The V and J ends lost 4 bases and 4 bases, in that order; junction bases with no gene match: 8. The CDR3 extends over 16 amino acids. The CDR3 DNA follows: TGTGCCAGCAGTTCGCTCGGGACTAGCGTGTCAGATACGCAGTATTTT. Amino acid sequence: CASSSLGTSVSDTQYF.

This clonotype was recorded at least ten times. This rearrangement joins TRBV30 to TRBJ2-7; D is possibly TRBD1 or TRBD2 (5 bases each). Trimming shortened V by 3 bases and J by 2 bases, and 14 bases separated the two germline ends. The CDR3 is 14 amino acids. In germline, CDR1 is GTSNPN, CDR2 SVGIG (reference sequence). CDR3: CAWRRVGPPYEQYF. The CDR3 region has the DNA TGTGCCTGGAGACGAGTGGGACCTCCCTACGAGCAGTACTTC. Full variable domain (rest looked up from reference TRBV30 and TRBJ2-7): SQTIHQWPATLVQPVGSPLSLECTVEGTSNPNLYWYRQAAGRGLQLLFYSVGIGQISSEVPQNLSASRPQDRQFILSSKKLLLSDSGFYLCAWRRVGPPYEQYFGPGTRLTVT.

The genes are TRBV7-2 and TRBJ2-7; weak D call: TRBD2 (5 bases). CDR3 size: 15 residues. CDR1 and CDR2 (germline): SGHTA, FQGNSA. Between the trimmed V and J ends, which lost 5 bases and 3 bases, there was a span of 17 bases. In DNA form, the CDR3 reads TGTGCCAGCAGCGGTAGCGTAAAGGGTCTCTACGAGCAGTACTTC. Its protein is CASSGSVKGLYEQYF.

This chain links TRBV7-9 with TRBJ1-1; no firm D call. There are 14 residues in the CDR3. CDR1 is SEHNR and CDR2 is FQNEAQ in the germline V gene (reference sequence). The V end lost 5 bases, the J end lost 4 bases, and 14 bases lay between the germline ends. CDR3 nucleotide sequence: TGTGCCAGCAGCCCTACAGAGGGTGCCACTGAAGCTTTCTTT. The encoded protein is CASSPTEGATEAFF. Full variable domain (outside the CDR3, taken from reference TRBV7-9 and TRBJ1-1): DTGVSQNPRHKITKRGQNVTFRCDPISEHNRLYWYRQTLGQGPEFLTYFQNEAQLEKSRLLSDRFSAERPKGSFSTLEIQRTEQGDSAMYLCASSPTEGATEAFFGQGTRLTVV.

This clonotype has only a few counts. The chain couples TRBV6-5 to TRBJ2-1; TRBD2 matches 15 bases. Looked up from germline, CDR1 is MNHEY and CDR2 is SVGAGI. The CDR3 is 18 residues long. V trimming: 6 bases; J trimming: 2 bases; junction bases outside the gene matches: 8. The CDR3 coding sequence is TGTGCCAGCAGCCCCGGGACTAGCGGGAGGTGGGCCTACAATGAGCAGTTCTTC. It codes for CASSPGTSGRWAYNEQFF.

Ten or more counts support this clonotype. This chain uses TRBV29-1 with TRBJ2-5; TRBD1 aligns across 11 bases. Germline CDR1 and CDR2: SQVTM and ANQGSEA. This CDR3 region has 13 residues. V was pared by 6 bases and J by 3 bases, with 3 bases of the junction left unmatched. This CDR3 reads CSVPGQGEETQYF. Written as DNA, the CDR3 is TGCAGCGTACCGGGACAGGGGGAAGAGACCCAGTACTTC.

The V gene is TRBV25-1, the J gene TRBJ2-3; TRBD2 is a possible D gene (5 bases). This CDR3 has 15 residues. Between the trimmed V and J ends, which lost 6 bases and 0 bases, there was a span of 13 bases. Germline assignment: CDR1 MGHDK and CDR2 SYGVNS. CDR3 in amino acids: CASSPKAGSTDTQYF. The CDR3 nucleotides are TGTGCCAGCAGCCCTAAGGCGGGCAGCACAGATACGCAGTATTTT.

The V and J genes are TRBV15 and TRBJ2-3, with D unresolved. The CDR3 is 13 amino acids. Per germline, CDR1 LNHNV and CDR2 YYDKDF (reference sequence). V was pared by 3 bases and J by 3 bases, with 7 bases between. CDR3 sequence: CATSSHLTDTQYF. The CDR3 DNA reads as TGTGCCACCAGCAGTCACTTAACAGATACGCAGTATTTT.

The rearrangement uses TRBV27 and TRBJ2-3; 7 positions agree with TRBD2. Germline V CDR1 and CDR2: MNHEY, SMNVEV (reference sequence). Trimming at V came to 5 bases and at J to 0 bases, leaving 5 bases not matched to a gene. The CDR3 is 15 amino acids. Here the CDR3 reads CASSTGTTSTDTQYF. The CDR3 coding sequence is TGTGCCAGCAGTACCGGGACTACAAGCACAGATACGCAGTATTTT.